This T cell receptor (beta chain) was recovered during a study of brain metastases from non-small cell lung cancer. Clones were sequenced by immunoSEQ multiplex PCR, and TCRdb holds only the in-frame ones, with some missing. Found here are fewer than 3,000 clones, roughly four fifths of them singletons; the top ten hold approximately 4%. CDR3 size: 15 residues. The germline gives CDR1 MNHEY, CDR2 SVGAGI. Trimming cost V 4 bases and J 8 bases, with 17 bases left between them. Only a few counts were recorded for this clone. Sequenced input: primary lung tumor tissue. The clonotype comes from a donor at least 40 years old with non-small cell lung cancer. The V gene is TRBV6-5, the J gene TRBJ1-4; D is perhaps TRBD1 (5 bases). CDR3 in amino acids: CASSSGASPMEKLFF. DNA for the CDR3: TGTGCCAGCAGTTCCGGGGCCAGCCCCATGGAAAAACTGTTTTTT.